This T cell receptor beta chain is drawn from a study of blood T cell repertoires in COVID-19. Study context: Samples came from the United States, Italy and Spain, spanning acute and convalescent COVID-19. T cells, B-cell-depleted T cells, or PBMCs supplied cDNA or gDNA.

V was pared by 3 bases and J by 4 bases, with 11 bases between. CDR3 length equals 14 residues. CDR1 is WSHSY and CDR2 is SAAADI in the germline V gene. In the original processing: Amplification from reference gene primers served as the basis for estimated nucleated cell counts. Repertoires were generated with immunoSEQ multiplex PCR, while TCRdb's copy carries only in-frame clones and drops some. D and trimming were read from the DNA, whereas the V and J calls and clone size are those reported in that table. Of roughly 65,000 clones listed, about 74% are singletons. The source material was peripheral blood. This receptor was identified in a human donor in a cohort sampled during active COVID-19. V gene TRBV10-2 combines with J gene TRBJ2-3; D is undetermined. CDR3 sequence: CASSDGGLADTQYF. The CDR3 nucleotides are TGCGCCAGCAGTGATGGCGGCCTGGCAGATACGCAGTATTTT.